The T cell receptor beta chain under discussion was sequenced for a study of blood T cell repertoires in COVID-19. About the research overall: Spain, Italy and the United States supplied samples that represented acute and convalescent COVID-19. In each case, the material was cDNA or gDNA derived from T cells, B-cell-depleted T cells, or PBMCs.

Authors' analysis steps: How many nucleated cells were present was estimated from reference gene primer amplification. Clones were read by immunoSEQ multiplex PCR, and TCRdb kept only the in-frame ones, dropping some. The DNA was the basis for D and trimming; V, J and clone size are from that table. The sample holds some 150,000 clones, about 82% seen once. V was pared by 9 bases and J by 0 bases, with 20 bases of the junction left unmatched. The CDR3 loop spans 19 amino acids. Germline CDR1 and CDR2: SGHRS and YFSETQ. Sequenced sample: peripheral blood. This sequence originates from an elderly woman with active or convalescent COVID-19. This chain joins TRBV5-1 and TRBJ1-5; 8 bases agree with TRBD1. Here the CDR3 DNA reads TGCGCCACGGGCGATGGTTGCTTGGACAGGGATTTTAGCAATCAGCCCCAGCATTTT. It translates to CATGDGCLDRDFSNQPQHF.